The sequence of this TCR beta chain was determined in a study of cytomegalovirus exposure and HLA in healthy donors. Study-level information: Early release data held 85 million to 95 million unique TCRs from HLA-typed donors.

Study-wide points: Prior analysis indicated that the majority of TCR beta V segments exhibited productivity approximately 87% or approximately 30% of the time. In a later analysis, at a false discovery rate of 0.05, about 15,000 TCR beta sequences were associated with HLA alleles.

Comment on this clone: Its target is not known. Other DNA sequences in the same sample also yield this CDR3.

The PCR employed 60 Vbeta primers together with 13 Jbeta primers. The assay was immunoSEQ multiplex PCR, and TCRdb's table has in-frame clones only and misses some. Of over 150,000 clones listed, around 85% are singletons. This CDR3 spans 11 amino acids. Germline CDR1 reads DFQATT; CDR2 reads SNEGSKA (reference sequence). J was trimmed by 5 bases and V by 6 bases; bases with no gene match: 2. The chain combines TRBV20-1 with TRBJ1-2; the match to TRBD1 covers 8 bases. The sample consisted of PBMCs. The source of this sequence is a human donor in good health. CDR3: CSARTGYGYTF. The CDR3, as DNA: TGCAGTGCAAGGACAGGGTATGGCTACACCTTC.